This TCR beta chain was observed in a study of OX40 agonist ivuxolimab in advanced cancers. Study in general: Partial responses were achieved by three patients: one hepatocellular carcinoma, two cutaneous melanoma.

The germline CDR1 and CDR2 sequences are SGHVS and FNYEAQ. Trimming took 5 bases from V and 3 from J, leaving 10 bases between them. This CDR3 is built from 13 residues. TCRdb keeps only in-frame clones here, not all; method: immunoSEQ multiplex PCR. The sample contains 45,000 to 60,000 clones, about 83% of which appear only once. This clone is judged medium-sized. The sequence was obtained from an adult with an advanced solid tumor such as melanoma, head and neck, liver or kidney cancer. The sequenced sample was CD4+ or CD8+ T cells sorted from blood, obtained in a trial of the OX40 agonist ivuxolimab. The chain combines TRBV7-6 with TRBJ1-2, with a tentative D call TRBD1 (5 bases). The CDR3 region is CASSPQGDYGYTF. The CDR3 DNA is TGTGCCAGCAGCCCCCAAGGGGACTATGGCTACACCTTC.